This T cell receptor beta chain is from a study of CD8+ T cells in alopecia areata. Extracted RNA was reverse transcribed, and the resulting cDNA served as sequencing template. Here immunoSEQ multiplex PCR was the method, and the copy in TCRdb shows in-frame clones only, minus some. The data show about 190,000 clones, with 50% to 70% seen just once and 1.3% held by the top ten. Treatment described: oral pan-JAK inhibitor, 5-10 mg twice daily. The CDR3 sequence is 17 residues long. CDR1 and CDR2 (germline): SGHNT, YYREEE (reference sequence). Unmatched junction bases numbered 8, after V lost 0 bases and J lost 3 bases. Overall study results and limits: Sequencing of scalp tissue also captures the resident alphabeta T cells of normal skin.

Turning to this clone: Its target is not known.

The source was CD4+ T cells sorted from blood, collected around week 50, from a patient treated with tofacitinib. The V and J genes are TRBV5-4 and TRBJ2-3, with 9 bases identical to TRBD2. This TCR derives from a human donor with alopecia areata. CDR3 loop: CASSLAGAGGRTDTQYF. The CDR3 nucleotides are TGTGCCAGCAGCTTGGCCGGAGCGGGGGGCAGAACAGATACGCAGTATTTT.